A selection of T cell receptor beta chains follows, all from one sample in a study of blood T cell repertoires in COVID-19. Generated by immunoSEQ multiplex PCR, the TCRdb table keeps only in-frame clones and is missing some. The sample consists of fewer than 300,000 clones, over 80% of them appearing once. The material sequenced was peripheral blood. The receptors here all came from a middle-aged woman who had recovered from COVID-19. Both conserved end residues are trimmed from each CDR3. The order of the fields is V gene, clone size, CDR3 protein. The size of a clone is reported for some rows only, either as once, few or many, or as a class for expanded clones.

TRBV7-9 NA ASSLLLRYGYT
TRBV15 NA ATSRGPGVDYGYT
TRBV4-3 NA ASSQDFSGALHYEQY
TRBV5-4 NA ASSLGRGDGDTQY
TRBV10-2 NA ASSEIGVTYGYT
TRBV5-1 NA ASSTRTGGHGTEAF
TRBV6-2/TRBV6-3 NA ASSYLSYARTEAF
TRBV5-1 NA ASSPSAGNYGYT
TRBV5-6 once ASSRPGTSLEQY
TRBV30 NA AWGQGATGELF
TRBV9 NA ASTNTDTQY
TRBV5-1 NA ASSLRQDGYEQY
TRBV18 NA ASSPQGATNEKLF
TRBV2 NA ASSKDRGGVQY
TRBV29-1 NA SVEDIGGQEKLF
TRBV10-3 NA AISEIPQGGTEAF
TRBV10-3 NA ATRTGLGQDGVQPQH
TRBV5-1 NA ASSSTGGTYEQY
TRBV9 NA ASSVEQGSWYGYT
TRBV23-1 NA ASSQSRTHDKPLH
TRBV19 once ASSSPGGASYEQY
TRBV29-1 NA SVEERTSATNEKLF
TRBV19 NA ASKSGQGKAYEQY
TRBV11-3 NA ASSPGLAPGNEQF
TRBV19 NA ASSIRGTGVSYEQY
TRBV29-1 NA SVDYSTTGQGYT
TRBV5-1 NA ASSLGSVSYEQY
TRBV30 NA AWSVSSGGYT
TRBV7-6 NA ASSLVGSPNEQF
TRBV9 NA ASSVGAAGLLDTQY
TRBV19 NA ASRTLAQGVDTGELF
TRBV12-3/TRBV12-4 few ASTPSGGYGYT
TRBV10-3 NA AILGQGYEQY
TRBV5-1 NA ASSPLVGGEQF
TRBV19 NA ASRALHGFHSNQPQH
TRBV30 few ACPWGQANYGYT
TRBV4-1 NA ASSRPRGYSYNEQF
TRBV3-1/TRBV3-2 NA ASSPRTGTEAF
TRBV5-1 NA ASSLGLAGARTGELF
TRBV12-3/TRBV12-4 NA ASSLGQGGTQY
TRBV23-1 NA ASSQGRGYGYT
TRBV18 NA ASSPQGEGSGNTIY
TRBV7-2 NA ASSSRGGTYNEQF
TRBV6-5 NA ASSYSSLRGDSPLH
TRBV27 NA ASSLSAKVYEQY
TRBV15 NA ATSRVGDSYEQY
TRBV2 NA ASREDRVTGGYT
TRBV27 NA ASTRTGGNSPLH
TRBV18 once ASSQVRAQGLLAKNIQY
TRBV3-1/TRBV3-2 NA ASSQDGGDTQY
TRBV11-2 NA ASSLFRTSGGQNTGELF
TRBV5-1 once ASTNTGGDEKLF
TRBV5-1 once ASSLRTGGTGELF
TRBV6-5 NA ASSPTGAPGPQH
TRBV20-1 NA SASFGDTQY
TRBV4-1 NA ASSPRRTGDHYGYT
TRBV2 NA ASRSRDGYT
TRBV7-9 NA ASSSWGGEQY
TRBV7-2 NA ASNRGAGQPQH